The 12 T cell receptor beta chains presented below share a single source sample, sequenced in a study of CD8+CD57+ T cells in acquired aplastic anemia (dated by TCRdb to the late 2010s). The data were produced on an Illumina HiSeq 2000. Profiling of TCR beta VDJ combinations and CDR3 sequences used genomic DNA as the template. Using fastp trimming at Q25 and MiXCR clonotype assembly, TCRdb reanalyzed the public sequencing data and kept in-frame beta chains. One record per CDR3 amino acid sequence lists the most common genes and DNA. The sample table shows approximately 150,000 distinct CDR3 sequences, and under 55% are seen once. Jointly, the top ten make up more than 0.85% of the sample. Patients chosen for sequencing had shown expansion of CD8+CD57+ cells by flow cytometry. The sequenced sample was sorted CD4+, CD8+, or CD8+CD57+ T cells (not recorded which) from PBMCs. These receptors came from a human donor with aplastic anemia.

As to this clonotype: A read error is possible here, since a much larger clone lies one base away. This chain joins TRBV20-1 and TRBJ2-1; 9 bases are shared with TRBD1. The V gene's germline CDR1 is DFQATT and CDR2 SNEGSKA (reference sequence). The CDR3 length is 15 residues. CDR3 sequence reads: CSVMPGQGRYNVQFF. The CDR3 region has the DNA TGCAGTGTAATGCCGGGACAGGGAAGATACAATGTGCAGTTCTTC.

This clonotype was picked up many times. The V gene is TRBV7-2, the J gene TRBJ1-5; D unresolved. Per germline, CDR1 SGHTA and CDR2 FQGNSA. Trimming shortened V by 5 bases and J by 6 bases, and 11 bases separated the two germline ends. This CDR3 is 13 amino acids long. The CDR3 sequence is CASSQWVSQPQHF. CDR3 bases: TGTGCCAGCAGCCAATGGGTATCTCAGCCCCAGCATTTT.

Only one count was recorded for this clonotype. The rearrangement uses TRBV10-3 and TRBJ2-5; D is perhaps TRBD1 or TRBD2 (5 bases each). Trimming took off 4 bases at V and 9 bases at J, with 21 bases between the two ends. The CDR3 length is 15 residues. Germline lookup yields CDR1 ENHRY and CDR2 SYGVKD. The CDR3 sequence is CAISARDLIQEAQYF. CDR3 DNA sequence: TGTGCCATCAGTGCCCGGGACCTAATTCAGGAGGCCCAGTACTTC.

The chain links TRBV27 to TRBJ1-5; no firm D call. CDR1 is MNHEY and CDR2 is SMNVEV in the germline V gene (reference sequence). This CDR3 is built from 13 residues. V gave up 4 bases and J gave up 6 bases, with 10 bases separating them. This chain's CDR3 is CASSSRSTQPQHF. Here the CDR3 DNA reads TGTGCCAGCAGTTCGAGGAGTACTCAGCCCCAGCATTTT.

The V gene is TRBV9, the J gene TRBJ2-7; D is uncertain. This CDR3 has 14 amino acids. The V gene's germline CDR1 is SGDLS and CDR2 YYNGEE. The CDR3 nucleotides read TGTATCAGCAGCGTAGGGCAGGATCCCTACGAGCAGTACTTC. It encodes CISSVGQDPYEQYF.

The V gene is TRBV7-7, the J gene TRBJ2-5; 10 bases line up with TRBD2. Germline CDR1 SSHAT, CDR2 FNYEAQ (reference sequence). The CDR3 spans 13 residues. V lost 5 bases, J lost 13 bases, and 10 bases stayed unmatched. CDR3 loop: CASSPEAGTSAYF. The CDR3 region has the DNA TGTGCCAGCAGCCCGGAAGCCGGGACTAGCGCGTACTTC. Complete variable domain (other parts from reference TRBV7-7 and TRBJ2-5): GAGVSQSPRYKVTKRGQDVTLRCDPISSHATLYWYQQALGQGPEFLTYFNYEAQPDKSGLPSDRFSAERPEGSISTLTIQRTEQRDSAMYRCASSPEAGTSAYFGPGTRLLVL.

The CDR3 DNA reads TGTGCCAGCAGTAAACGCAGGGGCCTATGTGGCTACACCTTC. Translated, it gives CASSKRRGLCGYTF. The gene calls are TRBV2 and TRBJ1-2; a possible D gene is TRBD1 (6 bases). Trimming took 5 bases from V and 7 from J, leaving 17 bases between them. This CDR3 spans 14 amino acids. Germline V CDR1 and CDR2: SNHLY, FYNNEI. The whole variable domain, remainder taken from reference TRBV2 and TRBJ1-2, is EPEVTQTPSHQVTQMGQEVILRCVPISNHLYFYWYRQILGQKVEFLVSFYNNEISEKSEIFDDQFSVERPDGSNFTLKIRSTKLEDSAMYFCASSKRRGLCGYTFGSGTRLTVV.

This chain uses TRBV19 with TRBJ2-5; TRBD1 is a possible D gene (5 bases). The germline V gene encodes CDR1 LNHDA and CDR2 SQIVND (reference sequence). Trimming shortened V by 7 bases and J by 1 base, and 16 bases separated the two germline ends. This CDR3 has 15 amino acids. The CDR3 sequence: CASNSAADSQETQYF. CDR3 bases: TGTGCCAGTAACTCGGCGGCAGACAGCCAAGAGACCCAGTACTTC.

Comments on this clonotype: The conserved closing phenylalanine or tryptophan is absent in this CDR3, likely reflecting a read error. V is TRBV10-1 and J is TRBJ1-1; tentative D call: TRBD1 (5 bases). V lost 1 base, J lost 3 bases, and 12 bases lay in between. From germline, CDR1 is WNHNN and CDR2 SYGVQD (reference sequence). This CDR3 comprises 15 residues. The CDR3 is CASSELPGRDTEAFC. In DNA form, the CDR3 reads TGCGCCAGCAGTGAGTTGCCGGGACGGGACACTGAAGCTTTCTGT.

The CDR3, as DNA: TGCAGCGTTGCTATCACAGATACGCAGTATTTT. Encoded protein: CSVAITDTQYF. The chain has TRBV29-1 and TRBJ2-3; no clear D gene. Trimming took 4 bases from V and 2 from J, leaving 4 bases between them. This CDR3 has 11 amino acids. Germline lookup yields CDR1 SQVTM and CDR2 ANQGSEA.

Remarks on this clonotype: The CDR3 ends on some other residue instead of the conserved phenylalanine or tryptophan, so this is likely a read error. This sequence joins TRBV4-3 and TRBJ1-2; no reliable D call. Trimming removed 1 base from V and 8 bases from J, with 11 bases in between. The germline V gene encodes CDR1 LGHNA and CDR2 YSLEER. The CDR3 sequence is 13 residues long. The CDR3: CASSQGLGNGYTS. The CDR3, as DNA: TGCGCCAGCAGCCAAGGCCTAGGGAACGGCTACACCTCC.

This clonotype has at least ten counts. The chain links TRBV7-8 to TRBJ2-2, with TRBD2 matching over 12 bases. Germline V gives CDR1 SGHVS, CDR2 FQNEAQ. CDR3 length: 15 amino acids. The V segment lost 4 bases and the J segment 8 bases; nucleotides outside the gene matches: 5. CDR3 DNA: TGTGCCAGCAGCTCGCTAGCGGGGGGGAGAGGGGAGCTGTTTTTT. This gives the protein CASSSLAGGRGELFF.